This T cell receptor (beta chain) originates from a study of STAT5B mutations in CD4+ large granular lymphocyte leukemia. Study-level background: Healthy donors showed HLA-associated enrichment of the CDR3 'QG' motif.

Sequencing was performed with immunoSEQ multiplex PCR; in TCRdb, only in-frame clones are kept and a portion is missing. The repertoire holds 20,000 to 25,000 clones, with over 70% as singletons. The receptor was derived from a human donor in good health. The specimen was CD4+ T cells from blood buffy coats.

The CDR3 reads CASSSRLGTDTQYF. The CDR3 DNA follows: TGTGCCAGCAGCTCTCGACTCGGCACAGATACGCAGTATTTT. The V call is TRBV5-4, the J call TRBJ2-3; D is uncertain. Trimming removed 3 bases from V and 1 base from J, with 9 bases in between. In germline, CDR1 is SGHNT, CDR2 YYREEE (reference sequence). The CDR3 length is 14 residues. The entire variable domain, with the rest obtained from reference TRBV5-4 and TRBJ2-3, is as follows: ETGVTQSPTHLIKTRGQQVTLRCSSQSGHNTVSWYQQALGQGPQFIFQYYREEENGRGNFPPRFSGLQFPNYSSELNVNALELDDSALYLCASSSRLGTDTQYFGPGTRLTVL.